This entry features one TCR beta chain sequence. What it recognizes is unknown. A single record per CDR3 protein comes from TCRdb applying MiXCR to the 5' RACE reads. The sample has around 550,000 distinct CDR3 sequences, 15% to 20% seen once. The data were taken from a study of T cells after yellow fever vaccination. Study findings and constraints: At 95% to 98% for CD4 and just over 85% for CD8, most primary-vaccination clones showed up again after the booster. When the response was secondary, it was weaker but reached its peak faster, day 5 versus 15.

The CDR3 extends over 11 amino acids. Trimming left V 5 bases short and J 8 bases short, with 11 bases between. Germline assignment: CDR1 DFQATT and CDR2 SNEGSKA (reference sequence). Specimen: PBMCs, collected 15 days after the yellow fever booster vaccination. The receptor's source is a man aged 25 to 40 who received the YFV17D yellow fever vaccine. The V gene is TRBV20-1, the J gene TRBJ2-3; D remains unclear. Written as DNA, the CDR3 is TGCAGTGCTTCCTCCTTGGGTACGCAGTATTTT. Its translation: CSASSLGTQYF.